This TCR beta chain was sequenced for a study of shared T cell receptors in the human thymus (dated by TCRdb to the early 2020s). Looking at the study overall: The study examined how the human thymus generates shared, self-reactive T-cell receptor alpha chains.

Remarks on this clone: The antigen it binds to is not known. Base quality data are lacking; no much larger clone is found one base away.

Trimming costs V 0 bases and J 0 bases, and their ends lie 6 bases apart. CDR1 and CDR2, looked up from the germline V gene (reference sequence), are PRHDT and FYEKMQ. From the cysteine up to the phenylalanine, the CDR3 has a length of 15 residues. Only the CDR3 part of the read is kept: 45 bases, read in frame from the first base. To prepare the library, the immunoSEQ multiplex PCR assay was applied. TCRdb's version of the immuneACCESS table is confined to in-frame rearrangements and falls short of the full clone set. An unresolved V gene accounts for under half of the shortfall where checked; the remainder is of unknown origin. This sample is represented by over 350,000 clones; roughly 94% of them were singletons. The ten largest clones add up to roughly 0.021% of the sample.

The TCR was taken from a human donor. The chain couples TRBV13 to TRBJ2-1, and the D gene may be TRBD2, 5 bases matching. The sequenced material came from thymocytes. CDR3 loop: CASSLGGSSYNEQFF. The DNA sequence is TGTGCCAGCAGCTTAGGGGGGAGCTCCTACAATGAGCAGTTCTTC.